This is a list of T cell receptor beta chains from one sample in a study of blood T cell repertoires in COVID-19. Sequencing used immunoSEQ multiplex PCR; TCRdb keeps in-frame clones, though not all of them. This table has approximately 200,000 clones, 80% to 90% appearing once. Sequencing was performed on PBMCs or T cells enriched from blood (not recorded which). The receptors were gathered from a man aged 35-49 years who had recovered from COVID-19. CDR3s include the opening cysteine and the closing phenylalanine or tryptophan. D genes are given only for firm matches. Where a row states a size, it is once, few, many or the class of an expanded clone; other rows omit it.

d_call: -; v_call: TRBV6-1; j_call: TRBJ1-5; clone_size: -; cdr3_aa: CASSEASLGPWPQHF; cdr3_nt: TGTGCCAGCAGTGAAGCCAGTTTGGGCCCGTGGCCCCAGCATTTT
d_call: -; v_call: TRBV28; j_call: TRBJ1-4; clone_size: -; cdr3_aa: CASSFEALRWEKLFF; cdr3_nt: TGTGCCAGCAGTTTCGAGGCCTTGAGATGGGAAAAACTGTTTTTT
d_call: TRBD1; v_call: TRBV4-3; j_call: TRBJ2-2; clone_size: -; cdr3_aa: CASSQDVLGTGGTGELFF; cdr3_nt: TGCGCCAGCAGCCAAGATGTTTTAGGGACAGGGGGGACCGGGGAGCTGTTTTTT
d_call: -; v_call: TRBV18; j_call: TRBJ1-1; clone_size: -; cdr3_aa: CASSPPGGRGNTEAFF; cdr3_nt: TGTGCCAGCTCACCACCTGGAGGACGGGGGAACACTGAAGCTTTCTTT
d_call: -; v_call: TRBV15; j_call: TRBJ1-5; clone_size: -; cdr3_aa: CATSRGDGGLRQPQHF; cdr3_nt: TGTGCCACCAGCAGAGGGGACGGGGGGCTGCGTCAGCCCCAGCATTTT
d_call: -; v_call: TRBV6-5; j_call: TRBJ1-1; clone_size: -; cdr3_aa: CASSYSRRVPTEAFF; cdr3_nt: TGTGCCAGCAGTTACTCCCGCAGGGTCCCCACTGAAGCTTTCTTT
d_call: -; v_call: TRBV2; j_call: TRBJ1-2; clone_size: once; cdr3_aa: CASGFQMNTDYTF; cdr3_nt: TGTGCCAGCGGTTTTCAGATGAACACCGACTACACCTTC
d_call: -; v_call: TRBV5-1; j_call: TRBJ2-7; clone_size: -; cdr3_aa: CASSLDRREQYF; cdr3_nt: TGCGCCAGCAGTCTGGACAGACGCGAGCAGTACTTC
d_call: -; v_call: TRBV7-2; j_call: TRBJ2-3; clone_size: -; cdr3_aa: CASSPQGRSTDTQYF; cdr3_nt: TGTGCCAGCAGCCCCCAGGGGCGGAGCACAGATACGCAGTATTTT
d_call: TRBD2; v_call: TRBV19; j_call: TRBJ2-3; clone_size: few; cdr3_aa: CASGTTSGRADTQYF; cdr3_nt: TGTGCCAGTGGGACGACTAGCGGGAGGGCAGATACGCAGTATTTT
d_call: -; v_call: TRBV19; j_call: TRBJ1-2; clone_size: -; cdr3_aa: CASSIALGRGYGYTF; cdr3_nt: TGTGCCAGTAGTATAGCACTCGGCAGGGGATATGGCTACACCTTC
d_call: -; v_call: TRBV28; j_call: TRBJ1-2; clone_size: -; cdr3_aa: CASSLPGQPYGYTF; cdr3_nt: TGTGCCAGCAGTTTACCGGGACAACCTTATGGCTACACCTTC
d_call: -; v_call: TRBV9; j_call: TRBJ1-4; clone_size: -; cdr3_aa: CASSEEAVGQLFF; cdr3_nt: TGTGCCAGCAGCGAGGAGGCGGTGGGTCAACTGTTTTTT
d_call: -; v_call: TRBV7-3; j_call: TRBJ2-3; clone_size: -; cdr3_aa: CASSPGTHPTDTQYF; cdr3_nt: TGTGCCAGCAGCCCAGGGACTCACCCCACAGATACGCAGTATTTT
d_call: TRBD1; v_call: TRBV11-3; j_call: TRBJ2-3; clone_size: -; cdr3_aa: CASSLTGAPDTQYF; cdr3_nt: TGTGCCAGCAGCCTCACAGGGGCTCCCGATACGCAGTATTTT
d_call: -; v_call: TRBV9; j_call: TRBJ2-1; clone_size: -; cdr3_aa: CASSPPQAREQFF; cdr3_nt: TGTGCCAGCAGCCCCCCCCAGGCCCGGGAGCAGTTCTTC
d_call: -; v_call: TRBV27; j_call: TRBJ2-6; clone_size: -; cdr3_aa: CASSLFGGLSSGANVLTF; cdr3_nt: TGTGCCAGCAGTTTATTTGGGGGCCTTAGCTCTGGGGCCAACGTCCTGACTTTC
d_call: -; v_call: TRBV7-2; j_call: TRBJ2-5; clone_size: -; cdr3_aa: CASSPPRTANQETQYF; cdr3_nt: TGTGCCAGCAGCCCCCCACGGACAGCTAACCAAGAGACCCAGTACTTC
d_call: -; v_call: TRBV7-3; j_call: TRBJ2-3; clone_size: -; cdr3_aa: CASSRPGDTQYF; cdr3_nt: TGTGCCAGCAGCCGTCCAGGGGATACGCAGTATTTT
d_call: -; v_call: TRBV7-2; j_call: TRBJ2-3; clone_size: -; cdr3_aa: CASSLLRQDTQYF; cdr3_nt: TGTGCCAGCAGCTTACTCAGGCAAGATACGCAGTATTTT
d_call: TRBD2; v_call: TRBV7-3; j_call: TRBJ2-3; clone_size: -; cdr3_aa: CASSLEGLATDTQYF; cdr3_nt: TGTGCCAGCAGCTTAGAGGGACTAGCTACAGATACGCAGTATTTT
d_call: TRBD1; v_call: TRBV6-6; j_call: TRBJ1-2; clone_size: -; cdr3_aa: CASRTPGQGNYGYTF; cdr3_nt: TGTGCCAGCAGGACACCGGGACAGGGGAACTATGGCTACACCTTC
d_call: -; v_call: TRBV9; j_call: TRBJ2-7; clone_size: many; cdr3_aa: CASSVQGLPYEQYF; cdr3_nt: TGTGCCAGCAGCGTACAGGGCCTCCCCTACGAGCAGTACTTC
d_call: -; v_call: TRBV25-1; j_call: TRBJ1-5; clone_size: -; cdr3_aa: CASSEWGGSSPQHF; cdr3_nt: TGTGCCAGCAGTGAATGGGGCGGATCGAGTCCCCAGCATTTT
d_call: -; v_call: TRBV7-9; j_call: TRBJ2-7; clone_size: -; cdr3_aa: CASSLVYDSAYEQYF; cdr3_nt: TGTGCCAGCAGCTTAGTTTACGACTCCGCCTACGAGCAGTACTTC
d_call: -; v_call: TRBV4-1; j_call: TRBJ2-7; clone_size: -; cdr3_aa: CASSQDGGPSRLGGEQYF; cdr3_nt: TGCGCCAGCAGCCAAGATGGGGGACCGAGTCGTCTGGGGGGCGAGCAGTACTTC
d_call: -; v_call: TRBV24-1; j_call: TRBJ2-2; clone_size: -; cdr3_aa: CATSDRTFRGAVF; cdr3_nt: TGTGCCACCAGTGATAGGACCTTCCGGGGAGCTGTTTTT
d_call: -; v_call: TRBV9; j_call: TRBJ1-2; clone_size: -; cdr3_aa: CASSVRDTYGYTF; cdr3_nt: TGTGCCAGCAGCGTCCGGGACACCTATGGCTACACCTTC
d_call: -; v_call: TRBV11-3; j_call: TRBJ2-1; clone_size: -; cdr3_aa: CASSPGSAGYEQFF; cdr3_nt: TGTGCCAGCAGCCCCGGATCGGCGGGGTATGAGCAGTTCTTC
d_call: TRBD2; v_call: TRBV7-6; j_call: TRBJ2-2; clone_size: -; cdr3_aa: CASSLGPLAANTGELFF; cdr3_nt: TGTGCCAGCAGCTTAGGCCCACTAGCGGCTAACACCGGGGAGCTGTTTTTT
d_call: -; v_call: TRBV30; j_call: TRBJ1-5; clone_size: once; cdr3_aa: CAWTHSLGRSNQPQHF; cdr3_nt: TGTGCCTGGACCCACAGCCTTGGGCGTAGCAATCAGCCCCAGCATTTT
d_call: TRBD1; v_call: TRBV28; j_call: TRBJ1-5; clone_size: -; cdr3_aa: CASSIRQGLNQPQHF; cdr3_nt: TGTGCCAGCAGTATAAGACAGGGTTTAAATCAGCCCCAGCATTTT
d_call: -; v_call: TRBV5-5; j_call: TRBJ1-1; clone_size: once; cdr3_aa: CASSLEWGANTEAFF; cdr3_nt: TGTGCCAGCAGCTTGGAGTGGGGCGCGAACACTGAAGCTTTCTTT
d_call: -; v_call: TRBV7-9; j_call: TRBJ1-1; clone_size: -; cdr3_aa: CASSLAQGHNTEAFF; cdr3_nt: TGTGCCAGCAGCTTAGCGCAGGGCCACAACACTGAAGCTTTCTTT
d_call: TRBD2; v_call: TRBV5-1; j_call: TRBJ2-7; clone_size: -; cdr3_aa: CASSGSGGTTYEQYF; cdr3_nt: TGCGCCAGCAGCGGCAGCGGGGGGACTACATACGAGCAGTACTTC
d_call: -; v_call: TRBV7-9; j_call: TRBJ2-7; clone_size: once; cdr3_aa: CASSLSLAGTSYEQYF; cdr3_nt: TGTGCCAGCAGCTTATCCCTCGCGGGAACCTCCTACGAGCAGTACTTC
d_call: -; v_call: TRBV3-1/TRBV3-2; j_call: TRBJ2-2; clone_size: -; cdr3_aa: CASSQDAGELFF; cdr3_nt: TGTGCCAGCAGCCAAGACGCCGGGGAGCTGTTTTTT
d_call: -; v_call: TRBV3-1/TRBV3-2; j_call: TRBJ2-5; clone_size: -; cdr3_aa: CASSASGQETQYF; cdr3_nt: TGTGCCAGCAGCGCGAGCGGGCAAGAGACCCAGTACTTC
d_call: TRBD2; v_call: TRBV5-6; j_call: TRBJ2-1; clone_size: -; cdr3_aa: CASQGLAGGQKFF; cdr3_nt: TGTGCCAGCCAGGGGCTAGCGGGAGGTCAGAAGTTCTTC
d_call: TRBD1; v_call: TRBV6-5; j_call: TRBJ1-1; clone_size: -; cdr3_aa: CASRTGTGRTEAFF; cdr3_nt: TGTGCCAGCAGAACCGGGACAGGGCGGACTGAAGCTTTCTTT
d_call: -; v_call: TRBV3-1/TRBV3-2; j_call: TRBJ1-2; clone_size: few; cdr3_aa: CASSQDTSFSYGGGRINYGYTF; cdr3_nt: TGTGCCAGCAGCCAAGATACTTCTTTTAGCTACGGCGGGGGGAGGATTAACTATGGCTACACCTTC
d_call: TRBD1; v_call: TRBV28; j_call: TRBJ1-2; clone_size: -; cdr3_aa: CASSFSRDRSGYTF; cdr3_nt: TGTGCCAGCAGTTTCTCACGGGACAGGTCCGGCTACACCTTC
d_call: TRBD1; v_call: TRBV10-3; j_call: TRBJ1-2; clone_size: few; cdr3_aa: CAISEFGGRTGEGYTF; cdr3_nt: TGTGCCATCAGTGAGTTTGGGGGGCGGACAGGAGAGGGCTACACCTTC
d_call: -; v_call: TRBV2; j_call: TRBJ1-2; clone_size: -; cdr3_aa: CASRTDKAYGYTF; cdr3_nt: TGTGCCAGCCGGACAGACAAGGCTTATGGCTACACCTTC
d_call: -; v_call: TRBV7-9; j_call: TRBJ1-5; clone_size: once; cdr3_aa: CASSENSYSNQPQHF; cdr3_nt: TGTGCCAGCAGCGAAAACAGCTATAGCAATCAGCCCCAGCATTTT
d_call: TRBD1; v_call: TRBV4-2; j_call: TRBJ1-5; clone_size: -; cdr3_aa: CASSQDPQGTQPQHF; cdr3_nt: TGTGCCAGCAGCCAAGATCCACAGGGGACTCAGCCCCAGCATTTT
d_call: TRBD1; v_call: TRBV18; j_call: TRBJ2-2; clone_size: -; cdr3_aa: CASSPRDRVDTGELFF; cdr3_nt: TGTGCCAGCTCACCACGGGACAGGGTGGACACCGGGGAGCTGTTTTTT
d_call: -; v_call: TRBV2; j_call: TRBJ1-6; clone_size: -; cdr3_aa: CASGGVGSSSYNSPLHF; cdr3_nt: TGTGCCAGTGGAGGCGTCGGATCCAGCTCCTATAATTCACCCCTCCACTTT
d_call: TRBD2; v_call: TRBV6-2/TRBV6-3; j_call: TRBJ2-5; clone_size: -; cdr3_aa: CASSWTSGEETQYF; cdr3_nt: TGTGCCAGCAGTTGGACTAGCGGAGAAGAGACCCAGTACTTC